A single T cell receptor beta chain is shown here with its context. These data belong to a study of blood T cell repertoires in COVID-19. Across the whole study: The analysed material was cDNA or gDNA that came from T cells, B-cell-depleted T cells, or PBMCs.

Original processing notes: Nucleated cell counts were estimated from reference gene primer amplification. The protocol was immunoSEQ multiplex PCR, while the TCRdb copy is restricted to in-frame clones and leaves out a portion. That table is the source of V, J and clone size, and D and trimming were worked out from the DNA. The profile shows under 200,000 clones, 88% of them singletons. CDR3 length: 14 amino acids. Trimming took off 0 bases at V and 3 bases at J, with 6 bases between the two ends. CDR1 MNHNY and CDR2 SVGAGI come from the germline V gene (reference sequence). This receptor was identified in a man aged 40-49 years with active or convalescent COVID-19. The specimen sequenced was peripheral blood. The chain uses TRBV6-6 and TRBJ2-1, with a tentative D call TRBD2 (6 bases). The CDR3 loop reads CASSYSGGYNEQFF. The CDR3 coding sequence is TGTGCCAGCAGTTACTCGGGGGGCTACAATGAGCAGTTCTTC.